This T cell receptor beta chain was identified during a study of blood T cell repertoires in COVID-19. Study-level background: Researchers got acute and convalescent COVID-19 samples from the United States, Italy and Spain. PBMCs, B-cell-depleted T cells, or T cells were the source of the cDNA or gDNA that made up the material.

The CDR3 totals 14 residues. The germline CDR1 and CDR2 sequences are LNHDA and SQIVND (reference sequence). Trimming removed 6 bases at V and 7 bases at J, with 15 bases between. During active infection, Seattle patients enrolled and were then monitored through disease. Original analysis: Estimates of nucleated cell counts were drawn from the amplification of reference gene primers. This table comes from immunoSEQ multiplex PCR, and its TCRdb copy is limited to in-frame clones, with some not included. V and J calls and clone size are given by that table; D and trimming were obtained from the DNA. This sample yields more than 200,000 clones, of which 80% to 90% are seen a single time; 2.7% belongs to the top ten.

The clonotype was recovered from a man under 40 with COVID-19, enrolled during active disease. The sample comprised peripheral blood. The V and J genes are TRBV19 and TRBJ2-2, with D maybe TRBD2 (6 bases). This CDR3 reads CASSWGQGGGELFF. CDR3 DNA: TGTGCCAGTAGCTGGGGTCAGGGAGGCGGGGAGCTGTTTTTT.